The T cell receptor beta chain under discussion was sequenced for a study of response to subunit inactivated influenza vaccine. MiXCR, run by TCRdb on the RT-PCR reads, gives a single entry per CDR3 protein. The sample holds over 650,000 distinct CDR3 sequences, approximately 17% seen once. This TCR was recovered from a man in his fifties or sixties who received an inactivated influenza vaccine. The sequences come from PBMCs from blood, collected less than 6 days after vaccination.

CDR3 nucleotides: TGCGCCAGCAGCTGGGGGGGGGAGGCGAACACTGAAGCTTTCTTT. This codes for CASSWGGEANTEAFF. The chain recombines TRBV5-1 with TRBJ1-1; perhaps TRBD1 as D (5 bases). CDR3 length: 15 amino acids. V dropped 3 bases and J dropped 1 base, with 13 bases sitting between them. Germline V gene sequence: CDR1 SGHRS, CDR2 YFSETQ.